Sequencing of this T cell receptor (beta chain) was carried out in a study of control samples from healthy donors and cancer patients. TCRdb's copy holds only in-frame clones and misses some; the assay was immunoSEQ multiplex PCR. The repertoire consists of about 44,000 clones, with more than 70% occurring once and the leading ten covering roughly a tenth. Sequencing was performed on PBMCs. The TCR comes from a woman in her sixties or seventies with lung cancer.

CDR3 sequence (DNA): TGTGCCAGCAGACCCACAGGGGGATTAAGCAATCAGCCCCAGCATTTT. It specifies CASRPTGGLSNQPQHF. V is TRBV28 and J is TRBJ1-5; 8 bases fit TRBD1. The V and J ends lost 6 bases and 1 base, in that order; junction bases with no gene match: 8. The CDR3 sequence is 16 residues long. Looked up from germline, CDR1 is MDHEN and CDR2 is SYDVKM. Full variable domain (remainder filled in from reference TRBV28 and TRBJ1-5): DVKVTQSSRYLVKRTGEKVFLECVQDMDHENMFWYRQDPGLGLRLIYFSYDVKMKEKGDIPEGYSVSREKKERFSLILESASTNQTSMYLCASRPTGGLSNQPQHFGDGTRLSIL.